This entry lists 4 T cell receptor beta chains sequenced from one sample in a study of T cell responses to AZD1222 COVID-19 vaccine. The table came from immunoSEQ multiplex PCR; TCRdb's copy has only in-frame clones and leaves some out. The sample carries 150,000 to 200,000 clones, roughly nine tenths recorded once. The material was peripheral blood, obtained 28 days after the second AZD1222 dose. These receptor sequences come from an adult who received the AZD1222 COVID-19 vaccine.

The V gene is TRBV7-2, the J gene TRBJ2-3; D is possibly TRBD1 (5 bases). Germline values: CDR1 SGHTA, CDR2 FQGNSA. V dropped 8 bases and J dropped 5 bases, with 14 bases sitting between them. This CDR3 is 13 amino acids long. The CDR3 loop reads CASGYPRGDTQYF. The CDR3 DNA reads TGTGCCAGCGGTTACCCTAGGGGAGATACGCAGTATTTT.

This rearrangement joins TRBV7-2 to TRBJ2-1; 8 nucleotides match TRBD2. The CDR3 is 15 residues long. CDR1 and CDR2 (germline): SGHTA, FQGNSA. V shed 5 bases, J shed 4 bases, and the junction held 7 bases outside the gene matches. The CDR3 DNA reads as TGTGCCAGCAGCCCCCAAGGGACTAGATACAATGAGCAGTTCTTC. Translation gives CASSPQGTRYNEQFF.

The chain combines TRBV30 with TRBJ2-3; 7 bases are a match to TRBD2. With 4 bases clipped from V and 6 bases from J, the junction kept 4 bases outside the gene matches. This CDR3 is built from 12 residues. Germline V gene lookup returns CDR1 GTSNPN and CDR2 SVGIG (reference sequence). The CDR3, as DNA: TGTGCCTGGACCGGGGGGTCGGATACGCAGTATTTT. Translation gives CAWTGGSDTQYF.

The V call is TRBV6-2 or TRBV6-3, the J call TRBJ2-5; D unclear. The CDR3 is 15 residues long. The V end was cut by 0 bases, the J end by 4 bases, with 12 bases between. In germline, CDR1 is MNHEY, CDR2 SVGEGT. CDR3 amino acids: CASSYSNMFGETQYF. The CDR3 coding sequence is TGTGCCAGCAGTTACTCGAACATGTTTGGAGAGACCCAGTACTTC.